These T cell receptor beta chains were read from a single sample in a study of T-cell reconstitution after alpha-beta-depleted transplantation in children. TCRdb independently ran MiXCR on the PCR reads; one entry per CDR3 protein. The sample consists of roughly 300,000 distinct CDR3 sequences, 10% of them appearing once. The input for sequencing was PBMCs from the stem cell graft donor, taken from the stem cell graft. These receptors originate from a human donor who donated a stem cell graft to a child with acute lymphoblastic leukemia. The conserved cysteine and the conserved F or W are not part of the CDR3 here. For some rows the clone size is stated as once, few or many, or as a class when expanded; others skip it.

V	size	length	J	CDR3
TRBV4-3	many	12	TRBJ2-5	ASSQDVGVETQY
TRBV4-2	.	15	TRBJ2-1	ASSPRLGAGGYNEQF
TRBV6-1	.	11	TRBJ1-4	ASSRRENEKLF
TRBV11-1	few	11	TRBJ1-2	ASGLWGSHGYT
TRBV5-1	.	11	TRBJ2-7	ASRTSGTTRQY
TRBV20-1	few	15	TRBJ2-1	SASGISSAGRNNEQF
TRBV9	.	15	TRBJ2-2	ASSAQTGTRNTGELF
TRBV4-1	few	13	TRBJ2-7	ASSQDAGAPYEQY
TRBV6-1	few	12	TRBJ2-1	ASSEAGEYNEQF
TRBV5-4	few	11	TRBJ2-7	ASSPRGVHEQY
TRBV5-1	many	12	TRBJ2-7	ASSLAEGTYEQY
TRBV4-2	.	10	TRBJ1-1	ASSQDGTEAF